One and the same sample provided the 6 T cell receptor beta chains below, sequenced in a study of cytomegalovirus exposure and HLA in healthy donors. PCR amplification relied on 60 Vbeta primers (plus 13 Jbeta primers). Generated by immunoSEQ multiplex PCR, the TCRdb table keeps only in-frame clones and is missing some. Here the sample spans about 69,000 clones, about 70% being singletons. Sequenced material: PBMCs. The receptors shown here come from a man aged 18-30 years in good health and CMV-seronegative.

This clone came up a few times. This chain uses TRBV7-9 with TRBJ1-2; TRBD1 agrees at 7 bases. CDR3 length: 13 residues. Unmatched junction bases numbered 1, after V lost 1 base and J lost 5 bases. CDR1 is SEHNR, CDR2 FQNEAQ, per germline (reference sequence). As DNA, the CDR3 is TGTGCCAGCAGCTTAGAGGGACAGTATGGCTACACCTTC. It specifies CASSLEGQYGYTF.

V usage is TRBV6-1 and J usage is TRBJ2-3, with D unclear. Germline V gives CDR1 MNHNS, CDR2 SASEGT. The CDR3 totals 15 residues. V was pared by 3 bases and J by 0 bases, with 10 bases between. For the CDR3, the DNA is TGTGCCAGCAGTGATTCTTTAGCTAGCACAGATACGCAGTATTTT. The encoded protein is CASSDSLASTDTQYF.

This chain connects TRBV4-1 to TRBJ1-6; D is uncertain. V lost 1 base and J lost 7, with 8 bases in between. This CDR3 spans 14 amino acids. CDR1 and CDR2 (germline): MGHRA, YSYEKL. The CDR3 loop is CASSQGRENSPLHF. CDR3 bases: TGCGCCAGCAGCCAAGGCCGGGAGAATTCACCCCTCCACTTT.

V and J are TRBV5-1 and TRBJ1-5; D gene ambiguous. This CDR3 comprises 15 residues. Trimming took 4 bases from V and 5 from J, leaving 16 bases between them. From germline, CDR1 is SGHRS and CDR2 YFSETQ. CDR3 residues: CASSRSGEVDQPQHF. DNA of the CDR3: TGCGCCAGCAGCCGGTCCGGCGAGGTGGATCAGCCCCAGCATTTT.

A note on this clone: Additional DNA sequences in this sample encode the identical CDR3. The V and J genes are TRBV21-1 and TRBJ2-3; TRBD1, the table's D call, lacks a check against the DNA. TRBV21-1 is a documented pseudogene. The CDR3 is 15 residues long. The DNA of the CDR3 is TGTGCCAGCAACCAGGACATAGACGGCCCAGATACGCAGTATTTT. Its translation is CASNQDIDGPDTQYF.

The rearrangement joins TRBV30 to TRBJ1-6; tentatively, D is TRBD1 (6 bases). Looked up from germline, CDR1 is GTSNPN and CDR2 is SVGIG (reference sequence). The V end was cut by 1 base, the J end by 7 bases, with 11 bases between. The CDR3 loop spans 14 amino acids. The CDR3 is CAWSGGHENSPLHF. In nucleotides, the CDR3 is TGTGCCTGGAGTGGGGGACATGAAAATTCACCCCTCCACTTT. Filled out from reference TRBV30 and TRBJ1-6, the complete variable domain reads SQTIHQWPATLVQPVGSPLSLECTVEGTSNPNLYWYRQAAGRGLQLLFYSVGIGQISSEVPQNLSASRPQDRQFILSSKKLLLSDSGFYLCAWSGGHENSPLHFGNGTRLTVT.